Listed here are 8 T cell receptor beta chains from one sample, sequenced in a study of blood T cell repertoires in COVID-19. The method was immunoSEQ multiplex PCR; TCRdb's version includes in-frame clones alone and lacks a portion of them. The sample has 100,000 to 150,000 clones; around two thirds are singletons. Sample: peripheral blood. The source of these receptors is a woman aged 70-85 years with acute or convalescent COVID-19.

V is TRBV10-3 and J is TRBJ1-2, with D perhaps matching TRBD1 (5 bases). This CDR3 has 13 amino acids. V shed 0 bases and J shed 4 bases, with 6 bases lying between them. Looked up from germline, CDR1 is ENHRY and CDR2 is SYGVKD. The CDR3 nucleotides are TGTGCCATCAGTGAGTCGACAGCCTATGGCTACACCTTC. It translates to CAISESTAYGYTF.

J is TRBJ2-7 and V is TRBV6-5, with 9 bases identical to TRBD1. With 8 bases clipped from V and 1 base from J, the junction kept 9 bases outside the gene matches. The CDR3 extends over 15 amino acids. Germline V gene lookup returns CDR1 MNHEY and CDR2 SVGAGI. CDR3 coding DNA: TGTGCCAGCGGGGGACCGGGACAGGGTTCCTACGAGCAGTACTTC. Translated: CASGGPGQGSYEQYF.

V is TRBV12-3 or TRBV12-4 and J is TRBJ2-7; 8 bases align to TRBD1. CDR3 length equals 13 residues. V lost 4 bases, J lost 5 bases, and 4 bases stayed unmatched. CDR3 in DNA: TGTGCCAGCAGTTCAGGGGGCAACGACGAGCAGTACTTC. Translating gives CASSSGGNDEQYF.

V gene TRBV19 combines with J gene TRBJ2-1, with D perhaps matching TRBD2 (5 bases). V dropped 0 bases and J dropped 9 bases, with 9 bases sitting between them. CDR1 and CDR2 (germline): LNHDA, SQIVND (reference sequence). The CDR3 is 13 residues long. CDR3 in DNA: TGTGCCAGTAGTATAGACCCCGGGATTGAGCAGTTCTTC. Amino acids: CASSIDPGIEQFF.

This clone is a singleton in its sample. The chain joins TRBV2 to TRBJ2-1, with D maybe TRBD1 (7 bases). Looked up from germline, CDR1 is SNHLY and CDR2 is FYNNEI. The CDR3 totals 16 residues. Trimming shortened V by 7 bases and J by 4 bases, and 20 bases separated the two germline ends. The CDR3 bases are TGTGCCAGCACCCTAAGCAGGGGGGCGGGTTACAATGAGCAGTTCTTC. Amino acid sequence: CASTLSRGAGYNEQFF.

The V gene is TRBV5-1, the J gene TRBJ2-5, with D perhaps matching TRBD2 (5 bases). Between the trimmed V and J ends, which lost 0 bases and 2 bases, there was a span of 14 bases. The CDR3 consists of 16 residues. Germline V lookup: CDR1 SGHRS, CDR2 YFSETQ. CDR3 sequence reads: CASSLGVAQTQETQYF. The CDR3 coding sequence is TGCGCCAGCAGCTTGGGGGTAGCGCAAACTCAAGAGACCCAGTACTTC.

The chain's CDR3 is CASSRTGTDYEQYF. The CDR3 DNA sequence: TGTGCCAGCAGCCGAACGGGGACAGACTACGAGCAGTACTTC. The chain links TRBV7-9 to TRBJ2-7, with 7 bases matching TRBD1. CDR1 and CDR2 from the germline V gene are SEHNR and FQNEAQ (reference sequence). The CDR3 runs to 14 residues. After removal of 5 bases from V and 3 bases from J, the junction contained 7 bases not matched to a gene.

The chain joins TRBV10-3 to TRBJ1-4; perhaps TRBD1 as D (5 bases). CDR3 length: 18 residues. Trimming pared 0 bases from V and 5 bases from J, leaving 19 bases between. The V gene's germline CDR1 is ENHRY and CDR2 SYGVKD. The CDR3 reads CAISESLAAGTGNEKLFF. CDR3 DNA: TGTGCCATCAGTGAGTCATTAGCGGCCGGGACGGGCAATGAAAAACTGTTTTTT.